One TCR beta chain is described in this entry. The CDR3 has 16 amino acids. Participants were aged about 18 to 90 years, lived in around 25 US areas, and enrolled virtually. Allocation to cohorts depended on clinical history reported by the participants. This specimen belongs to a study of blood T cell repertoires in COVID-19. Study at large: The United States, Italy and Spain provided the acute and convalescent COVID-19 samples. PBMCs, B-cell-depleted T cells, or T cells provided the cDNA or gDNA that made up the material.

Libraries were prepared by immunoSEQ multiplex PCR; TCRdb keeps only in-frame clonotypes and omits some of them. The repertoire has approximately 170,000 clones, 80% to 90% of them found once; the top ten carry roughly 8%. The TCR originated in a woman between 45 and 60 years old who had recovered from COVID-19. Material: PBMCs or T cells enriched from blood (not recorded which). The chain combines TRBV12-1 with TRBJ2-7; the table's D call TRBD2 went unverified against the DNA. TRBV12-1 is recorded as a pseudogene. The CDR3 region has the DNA TGTGCCAGCAGCTTTAGGGAGCGGGAGGATTCCTACGAGCAGTACTTC. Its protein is CASSFREREDSYEQYF.